Each of the 7 T cell receptor beta chains below was sequenced from the same sample in a study of neoadjuvant nivolumab and ipilimumab in lung cancer. This table comes from immunoSEQ multiplex PCR, and its TCRdb copy is limited to in-frame clones, with some not included. The table includes tens of thousands of clones, under 85% detected once. The input for sequencing was tumor tissue, taken after neoadjuvant nivolumab, alone or with ipilimumab, at or shortly before surgery. The receptors were sampled from an adult with non-small cell lung cancer.

With regard to this clone: The junction does not match germline at one end; this may be a read error. The rearrangement joins TRBV7-2 to TRBJ2-4, with D perhaps matching TRBD1 (5 bases). The CDR3 contains 14 residues. CDR1 is SGHTA and CDR2 is FQGNSA in the germline V gene. The CDR3 bases are TGTGCCAGCAGCTTAGAGGGGCTGCGGTTTGGAACGGACTTC. Translated: CASSLEGLRFGTDF.

The gene calls are TRBV11-1 and TRBJ2-3; 8 bases fit TRBD2. The CDR3 sequence is 17 residues long. Germline V gene sequence: CDR1 SGHAT, CDR2 FQDESV (reference sequence). The V and J ends lost 7 bases and 2 bases, in that order; junction bases with no gene match: 14. The CDR3 here is CASMSREGPVHTDTQYF. CDR3 sequence (DNA): TGTGCCAGCATGTCCCGGGAGGGCCCGGTCCACACAGATACGCAGTATTTT.

V gene TRBV6-5 combines with J gene TRBJ1-1; TRBD1 agrees at 7 bases. The CDR3 consists of 11 residues. The ends lost 6 bases at V and 7 bases at J; junction bases unmatched: 2. Germline CDR1 and CDR2: MNHEY and SVGAGI. The CDR3 DNA reads TGTGCCAGCAGGACAGGGAGTGAAGCTTTCTTT. This codes for CASRTGSEAFF.

V gene TRBV7-2 combines with J gene TRBJ2-1; TRBD2 matches at 7 bases. There are 17 residues in the CDR3. Germline V gives CDR1 SGHTA, CDR2 FQGNSA. The V segment lost 2 bases and the J segment 9 bases; nucleotides outside the gene matches: 16. DNA of the CDR3: TGTGCCAGCAGCTTAAATGTCGGTGGGGGGGTGTTCGCTGAGCAGTTCTTC. Translation: CASSLNVGGGVFAEQFF.

The chain recombines TRBV7-8 with TRBJ2-2, with D tentatively TRBD2 (6 bases). CDR3 size: 13 residues. Deletions cut 5 bases from V and 6 bases from J, with 10 bases between. Germline loops: CDR1 SGHVS, CDR2 FQNEAQ. The CDR3 DNA reads TGTGCCAGCAGCCCCGGAGGGGCCGGGGAGCTGTTTTTT. Translated: CASSPGGAGELFF.

This chain connects TRBV6-1 to TRBJ1-5; possibly TRBD1 for D (5 bases). Germline CDR1 MNHNS, CDR2 SASEGT. CDR3 size: 14 residues. V dropped 3 bases and J dropped 6 bases, with 12 bases sitting between them. CDR3 sequence: CASSDGGEAQPQHF. The CDR3 DNA sequence: TGTGCCAGCAGTGATGGAGGGGAGGCTCAGCCCCAGCATTTT.

This chain connects TRBV18 to TRBJ2-7; D unclear. CDR3 length: 13 amino acids. V was trimmed by 3 bases and J by 2 bases, leaving 8 bases between them. CDR1 and CDR2 from the germline V gene are KGHSH and LQKENI. CDR3 sequence (DNA): TGTGCCAGCTCACCGTCTACTCCCTACGAGCAGTACTTC. Translating gives CASSPSTPYEQYF.